A selection of T cell receptor beta chains follows, all from one sample in a study of blood T cell repertoires in COVID-19. The method was immunoSEQ multiplex PCR; TCRdb's version includes in-frame clones alone and lacks a portion of them. Here the sample spans around 250,000 clones, about nine tenths being singletons. The specimen sequenced was peripheral blood. The receptor set was obtained from a man aged 35 to 55 with active or convalescent COVID-19. CDR3s include the opening cysteine and the closing phenylalanine or tryptophan. A D gene is named only where the DNA matches it firmly. Part of the rows lack a size; the others show once, few, many or a class for expanded clones.

CDR3nt	CDR3aa	j_gene	d_gene	len	abundance	v_gene
TGTGCCAGCAGCCGTCGGGGGGTTGTACAAGAGACCCAGTACTTC	CASSRRGVVQETQYF	TRBJ2-5	TRBD2	15	NA	TRBV7-9
TGCGCCAGCAGCCAAGAAGACAGGAACTCTGGAAACACCATATATTTT	CASSQEDRNSGNTIYF	TRBJ1-3	NA	16	NA	TRBV4-1
TGTGCCAGCAGATTTAGCGGGAGCGGCCACGAGCAGTACTTC	CASRFSGSGHEQYF	TRBJ2-7	TRBD2	14	NA	TRBV6-5
TGTGCCAGCAGTCAGACTAGTTTCGAGCAGTACTTC	CASSQTSFEQYF	TRBJ2-7	NA	12	NA	TRBV2
TGTGCCAGCGGCGGGGAGCCTGGGGACACAGATACGCAGTATTTT	CASGGEPGDTDTQYF	TRBJ2-3	NA	15	NA	TRBV6-6
TGTGCCAGCCTCTCGGACAGCGACTCTGGAAACACCATATATTTT	CASLSDSDSGNTIYF	TRBJ1-3	NA	15	NA	TRBV6-5
TGTGCCAGCAGGTACTTAGCGGGAGAAACTCCGTACGAGCAGTACTTC	CASRYLAGETPYEQYF	TRBJ2-7	TRBD2	16	NA	TRBV6-6
TGTGCCAGCAGCCGCGGGACCACCGCGGATACGCAGTATTTT	CASSRGTTADTQYF	TRBJ2-3	NA	14	NA	TRBV11-3
TGTGCCAGCAGCCCAGAGGACAGCTCCTATAATTCACCCCTCCACTTT	CASSPEDSSYNSPLHF	TRBJ1-6	NA	16	NA	TRBV7-6
TGTGCCAGCAGCTTGTCGGGGAGTTGGGCTGGAGAGACCCAGTACTTC	CASSLSGSWAGETQYF	TRBJ2-5	NA	16	NA	TRBV5-6
TGTGCCAGCAGCGCAGCCGGGACAGGGGGCGTTCAGCCCCAGCATTTT	CASSAAGTGGVQPQHF	TRBJ1-5	TRBD1	16	NA	TRBV9
TGTGCTAGTGGTTTTAGGACAGACGGGGCCGGGGAGCTGTTTTTT	CASGFRTDGAGELFF	TRBJ2-2	NA	15	NA	TRBV12-5
TGCGCCAGCAGTGAGTCGAGGGGGGGCACGGGCCCCGGGGAGCTGTTTTTT	CASSESRGGTGPGELFF	TRBJ2-2	NA	17	NA	TRBV10-2
TGTGCCAGCAGCTCTATCGGACAGGGGGCGGAAAAACTGTTTTTT	CASSSIGQGAEKLFF	TRBJ1-4	TRBD1	15	once	TRBV5-4
TGTGCCAGCAGCTTGGTGGCGGGAGGGCCCTCCGGGGAGCTGTTTTTT	CASSLVAGGPSGELFF	TRBJ2-2	TRBD2	16	NA	TRBV5-6
TGTGCCAGCAGCCCCTACTCGGGGGGGGAGGGGAGCGAATACAATGAGCAGTTCTTC	CASSPYSGGEGSEYNEQFF	TRBJ2-1	TRBD2	19	few	TRBV27
TGTGCCTGGAGTGTAACAGGGAGCTATGGCTACACCTTC	CAWSVTGSYGYTF	TRBJ1-2	NA	13	NA	TRBV30
TGTGCCAGCAGTTTATGGAGGGGGCGCACAGATACGCAGTATTTT	CASSLWRGRTDTQYF	TRBJ2-3	NA	15	NA	TRBV27
TGTGCCACCAGTGACCCTTCCGGGACAGGGGCCTTGGAGCAGTACTTC	CATSDPSGTGALEQYF	TRBJ2-7	TRBD1	16	NA	TRBV24-1
TGTGCCAGCAGCGTTGACAGCTATGGCTACACCTTC	CASSVDSYGYTF	TRBJ1-2	NA	12	NA	TRBV9
TGTGCCAGCAGCCAAGAGAGGTACACTGAAGCTTTCTTT	CASSQERYTEAFF	TRBJ1-1	NA	13	NA	TRBV14
TGTGCCAGCAGCGCACAGGGGGCAGGAAACACCATATATTTT	CASSAQGAGNTIYF	TRBJ1-3	TRBD1	14	NA	TRBV7-6
TGTGCCAGCAGTGAAGGGACAGGGTTCTACGAGCAGTACTTC	CASSEGTGFYEQYF	TRBJ2-7	TRBD1	14	NA	TRBV6-1
TGTGCCAGCAGCTACAGGGGCAGCTCCTACGAGCAGTACTTC	CASSYRGSSYEQYF	TRBJ2-7	TRBD1	14	once	TRBV28
TGTGCCAGCAGCCCCCAAGGATTAGCGGACACCGGGGAGCTGTTTTTT	CASSPQGLADTGELFF	TRBJ2-2	NA	16	NA	TRBV4-2
TGCGCCAGCAGCTTGGCCCCGGGAAATACCTACAATGAGCAGTTCTTC	CASSLAPGNTYNEQFF	TRBJ2-1	NA	16	few	TRBV5-1
TGTGCCCGGACAGGGTTTAATGAAAAACTGTTTTTT	CARTGFNEKLFF	TRBJ1-4	TRBD1	12	NA	TRBV30
TGCGCCAGCAGCCCCTCGACTAGTCCAGATACGCAGTATTTT	CASSPSTSPDTQYF	TRBJ2-3	NA	14	NA	TRBV5-1
TGTGCCAGCAGCTTTAGCGGGAGTTTTTACAATGAGCAGTTCTTC	CASSFSGSFYNEQFF	TRBJ2-1	TRBD2	15	NA	TRBV7-2
TGTGCCAGCTCGGGGACTAGCGGGACCTACGAGCAGTACTTC	CASSGTSGTYEQYF	TRBJ2-7	TRBD2	14	NA	TRBV18
TGTGCCAGCAGTGAAGCCAGGAACTCCTACAATGAGCAGTTCTTC	CASSEARNSYNEQFF	TRBJ2-1	NA	15	NA	TRBV6-1
TGTGCCAGCAGCACCAACACCGGGACTAGCGGGGGGGCCACAGATACGCAGTATTTT	CASSTNTGTSGGATDTQYF	TRBJ2-3	TRBD2	19	NA	TRBV9
TGCAGCGTGGCTCAGGCCTATGAGCAGTTCTTC	CSVAQAYEQFF	TRBJ2-1	NA	11	NA	TRBV29-1
TGTGCCAGCAGCTTCGCGGTCGGTTCCTACGAGCAGTACTTC	CASSFAVGSYEQYF	TRBJ2-7	NA	14	NA	TRBV7-2
TGTGCCAGTAGTATGGTGTCACTGGCGAGGGAGACCCAGTACTTC	CASSMVSLARETQYF	TRBJ2-5	NA	15	NA	TRBV19
TGTGCCAGCAGCCAAGAGGGCAGCTTCCAATATGGCTACACCTTC	CASSQEGSFQYGYTF	TRBJ1-2	NA	15	NA	TRBV3-1/TRBV3-2
TGTGCCAGCAGCGAACAAGTGAACACTGAAGCTTTCTTT	CASSEQVNTEAFF	TRBJ1-1	NA	13	NA	TRBV9
TGTGCCAGCAGCTTAATCGAGGCGAGAAACTATGGCTACACCTTC	CASSLIEARNYGYTF	TRBJ1-2	NA	15	NA	TRBV5-4
TGTGCCAGCACGGGGGGCACTGAAGCTTTCTTT	CASTGGTEAFF	TRBJ1-1	NA	11	NA	TRBV6-6
TGTGCCAGCAGTGAAGTAGGCAGGGTCACTATCGCTGAAGCTTTCTTT	CASSEVGRVTIAEAFF	TRBJ1-1	NA	16	NA	TRBV25-1
TGTGCCAGCAGTCCGGGACTAGCGGAGTTCCAAGAGACCCAGTACTTC	CASSPGLAEFQETQYF	TRBJ2-5	TRBD2	16	NA	TRBV27
TGTGCCAGCAGCCAAGATTGGATACAGACTGAAGCTTTCTTT	CASSQDWIQTEAFF	TRBJ1-1	NA	14	NA	TRBV14
TGTGCCAGCAGCTTAGGACTATCACCGGCGGATACGCAGTATTTT	CASSLGLSPADTQYF	TRBJ2-3	NA	15	NA	TRBV7-6
TGTGCCAGCACACAGGCAACTAATGAAAAACTGTTTTTT	CASTQATNEKLFF	TRBJ1-4	NA	13	NA	TRBV14
TGTGCCAGCACCTTCCTGGGGGCCACTGAAGCTTTCTTT	CASTFLGATEAFF	TRBJ1-1	NA	13	NA	TRBV12-3/TRBV12-4
TGTGCCAGCCACGGGACAGAAAGTAGCGAGCAGTACTTC	CASHGTESSEQYF	TRBJ2-7	TRBD1	13	NA	TRBV27